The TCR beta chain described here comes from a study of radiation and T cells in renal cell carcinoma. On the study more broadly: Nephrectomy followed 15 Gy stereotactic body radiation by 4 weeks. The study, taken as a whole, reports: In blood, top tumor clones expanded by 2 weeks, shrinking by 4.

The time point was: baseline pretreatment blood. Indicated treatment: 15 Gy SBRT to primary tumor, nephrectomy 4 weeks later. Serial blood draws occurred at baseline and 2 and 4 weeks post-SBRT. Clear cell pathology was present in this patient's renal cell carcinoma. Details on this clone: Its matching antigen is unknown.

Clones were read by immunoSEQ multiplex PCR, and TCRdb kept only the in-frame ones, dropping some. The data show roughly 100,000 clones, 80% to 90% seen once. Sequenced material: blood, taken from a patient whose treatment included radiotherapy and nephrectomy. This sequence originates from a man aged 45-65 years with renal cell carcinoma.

The CDR3 coding sequence is TGTGCCAGCAGCTTATTCGGGACAGGGGGTAGGAACACTGAAGCTTTCTTT. It yields the protein CASSLFGTGGRNTEAFF. This rearrangement joins TRBV7-8 to TRBJ1-1; TRBD1 matches at 11 bases. This CDR3 spans 17 amino acids. Germline lookup yields CDR1 SGHVS and CDR2 FQNEAQ. V shed 2 bases, J shed 1 base, and the junction held 6 bases outside the gene matches.